Here is one T cell receptor (beta chain) with its context. This sample was taken from a study of blood T cell repertoires in COVID-19. Study summary: The origin of the acute and convalescent COVID-19 samples was the United States, Italy and Spain. PBMCs, B-cell-depleted T cells, or T cells were the source of the cDNA or gDNA that made up the material.

Germline CDR1 reads SGHRS; CDR2 reads YFSETQ. V lost 4 bases, J lost 5 bases, and 6 bases stayed unmatched. CDR3 length: 14 amino acids. Profiled with immunoSEQ multiplex PCR; TCRdb holds only in-frame clones, not every one. The data hold 200,000 to 250,000 clones, with 83% observed a single time. Cohort assignment relied on participant-reported clinical history. Exposed study participants had met a COVID-19 case within 2 weeks before entry. Sequenced material: PBMCs or T cells enriched from blood (not recorded which). The chain is built from TRBV5-1 and TRBJ2-7, with 10 positions matching TRBD1. The TCR originated in a woman aged 45 to 65 who had been exposed to COVID-19. In DNA, the CDR3 is TGCGCCAGCAGCGAAGGACAGGGGGTCAACGAGCAGTACTTC. This encodes CASSEGQGVNEQYF.